What follows describes a single TCR beta chain. Antigen unknown. V lost 2 bases and J lost 2, with 3 bases in between. Per germline, CDR1 WSHSY and CDR2 SAAADI. The CDR3 consists of 12 residues. Clinical symptoms, serum thyroxine and TRAb, thyroid ultrasound and orbital computed tomography were used for the diagnoses. Cells are PBMCs isolated from over 7.5 ml of fresh blood. This sample is drawn from a study of T cells in Graves' hyperthyroidism and ophthalmopathy. Overall study findings and caveats: Also found in blood were most expanded thyroid clonotypes above 0.001.

It was RNA transcripts that yielded the amplified TCR beta CDR3 regions. Carried out on the TCR CDR3, a first-round RT-PCR used the HTBI primer set. TCRdb itself ran the multiplex PCR reads through MiXCR, one entry per CDR3 protein. The sample lists more than 350,000 distinct CDR3 sequences, 14% to 15% occurring once. The sequenced sample was blood. The chain links TRBV10-2 to TRBJ1-1; unclear D gene. This TCR derives from a woman aged 25 to 39 with Graves' hyperthyroidism. CDR3 coding DNA: TGCGCCAGCAGTGAGCATAACACTGAAGCTTTCTTT. This gives the protein CASSEHNTEAFF.